This is a list of T cell receptor beta chains from one sample in a study of T cells expressing NK-cell markers. TCRdb reanalyzed the 5' RACE reads and collapses them to one entry per CDR3 protein, without DNA. The sample totals 30,000 or so distinct CDR3 sequences; its top ten clones hold over 45%. The sequenced sample was blood T cells: a sorted CD56 or NKG2C T cell subset, CD4+ or CD8+ T cells, or bulk PBMC T cells (not recorded which). These receptor sequences come from a woman aged 18 to 75 in good health. CDR3s include the opening cysteine and the closing phenylalanine or tryptophan.

V gene	J gene	CDR3 protein
TRBV4-1	TRBJ2-7	CASSQETGSSYEQYF
TRBV7-6	TRBJ2-1	CASSLTLAGANNEQFF
TRBV4-1	TRBJ2-6	CASRPSEETSGANVLTF
TRBV7-9	TRBJ2-5	CASTLLVSGGQETQYF
TRBV3-1	TRBJ2-3	CASSHEDYPSTDTQYF
TRBV28	TRBJ2-1	CASSFPGQGDDEQFF
TRBV10-3	TRBJ2-3	CAISPGLATQYF
TRBV4-1	TRBJ2-3	CASSQDHSRSTDTQYF
TRBV11-2	TRBJ2-1	CASSLTAGLAGGPYNEQFF
TRBV12-3/TRBV12-4	TRBJ2-6	CASSLGAPGANVLTF
TRBV27	TRBJ2-3	CASSFQDTDTQYF
TRBV4-1	TRBJ2-7	CASSPWVGQGPSEQYF
TRBV29-1	TRBJ2-5	CSVEGTPALVDQYF
TRBV5-1	TRBJ1-1	CASSLDPAWNTEAFF
TRBV5-6	TRBJ2-7	CASSSPGAGAYEQYF
TRBV28	TRBJ2-3	CASSSSIYKADTQYF
TRBV27	TRBJ1-1	CASSWRQGLNTEAFF